Listed here is a single T cell receptor beta chain. The CDR3 covers 14 residues. V lost 3 bases and J lost 3; bases outside the gene matches: 3. The V gene's germline CDR1 is SGHAT and CDR2 FQNNGV. The sample is drawn from a study of blood T cell repertoires in COVID-19. On the study more broadly: COVID-19 samples, acute and convalescent, were from the United States, Italy and Spain. Nucleic acid was either cDNA or gDNA, and it came from T cells, B-cell-depleted T cells, or PBMCs.

Generated by immunoSEQ multiplex PCR, the TCRdb table keeps only in-frame clones and is missing some. The sample holds a few hundred thousand clones, around 90% seen once. The sample comprised peripheral blood. The rearrangement joins TRBV11-2 to TRBJ2-7; the match to TRBD1 covers 9 bases. The TCR originated in a human donor in a cohort sampled during active COVID-19. The CDR3 loop reads CASSFSDRGYEQYF. In nucleotides, the CDR3 is TGTGCCAGCAGCTTCTCGGACAGGGGCTACGAGCAGTACTTC. Complete variable domain (other parts from reference TRBV11-2 and TRBJ2-7): EAGVAQSPRYKIIEKRQSVAFWCNPISGHATLYWYQQILGQGPKLLIQFQNNGVVDDSQLPKDRFSAERLKGVDSTLKIQPAKLEDSAVYLCASSFSDRGYEQYFGPGTRLTVT.